This entry lists 30 T cell receptor beta chains sequenced from one sample in a study of response to subunit inactivated influenza vaccine. MiXCR, run by TCRdb on the RT-PCR reads, gives a single entry per CDR3 protein. The table shows around 600,000 distinct CDR3 sequences, with 10% to 12% occurring only once. This sample also appeared in a second study, on T cells expressing NK-cell markers. From that second work: UMI-tagged 5'RACE template switching yielded the TCR beta cDNA.

The starting material was PBMCs from blood, obtained on the day of vaccination. These receptors all come from a man in his fifties or sixties who received an inactivated influenza vaccine.

This clonotype was recorded at least ten times. The genes are TRBV12-3 or TRBV12-4 and TRBJ1-4; D possibly corresponds to TRBD1 (5 bases). This CDR3 spans 13 amino acids. Between the trimmed V and J ends, which lost 6 bases and 4 bases, there was a span of 9 bases. The DNA for the CDR3 is TGTGCCAGCAGACGGGGCCTTAATGAAAAACTGTTTTTT. Translating gives CASRRGLNEKLFF.

The chain employs TRBV5-5 and TRBJ2-6, with D perhaps assigned TRBD1 or TRBD2 (6 bases each). The germline V gene has CDR1 SGHKS and CDR2 YYEKEE (reference sequence). Trimming removed 0 bases at V and 4 bases at J, with 11 bases between. The CDR3 totals 16 residues. The chain's CDR3 is CASSLDPGAGANVLTF. The CDR3 DNA reads TGTGCCAGCAGCTTGGATCCGGGGGCCGGGGCCAACGTCCTGACTTTC.

The V and J genes are TRBV9 and TRBJ2-3; the D gene could be TRBD1 or TRBD2 (6 bases each). Germline V gives CDR1 SGDLS, CDR2 YYNGEE. The CDR3 totals 15 residues. Trimming removed 6 bases at V and 0 bases at J, with 14 bases between. The CDR3 bases are TGTGCCAGCAACGGGGGACACATTAGCACAGATACGCAGTATTTT. This sequence encodes CASNGGHISTDTQYF.

There are a few counts of this clonotype. This chain uses TRBV12-3 or TRBV12-4 with TRBJ2-7, with D perhaps matching TRBD2 (6 bases). V lost 9 bases, J lost 0 bases, and 9 bases lay in between. This CDR3 is 12 amino acids long. The chain's CDR3 is CASGGFSYEQYF. CDR3 nucleotides: TGTGCCAGTGGAGGGTTCTCCTACGAGCAGTACTTC.

This clonotype was seen repeatedly, ten times or more. The CDR3 here is CASSLVNTQYF. The CDR3 DNA reads as TGTGCCAGCAGCTTAGTTAATACGCAGTATTTT. V usage is TRBV7-2 and J usage is TRBJ2-3, with D unclear. The V end lost 1 base, the J end lost 7 bases, and 3 bases lay between the germline ends. Germline V CDR1 and CDR2: SGHTA, FQGNSA. The CDR3 sequence is 11 residues long.

This chain joins TRBV6-1 and TRBJ2-7; TRBD1 matches 11 bases. Germline CDR1 is MNHNS and CDR2 is SASEGT. The CDR3 runs to 15 residues. V trimming: 10 bases; J trimming: 3 bases; junction bases outside the gene matches: 11. The DNA of the CDR3 is TGTGCCACCTATGGATCGGGACAGGGGGACTACGAGCAGTACTTC. Protein: CATYGSGQGDYEQYF.

This rearrangement joins TRBV20-1 to TRBJ1-2, with 7 bases identical to TRBD1. Germline V CDR1 and CDR2: DFQATT, SNEGSKA (reference sequence). V lost 0 bases to trimming and J lost 4 bases; unmatched junction nucleotides: 8. The CDR3 length is 15 residues. DNA for the CDR3: TGCAGTGCTAGAGAACCGGGACAGCGATCCTATGGCTACACCTTC. Encoded protein: CSAREPGQRSYGYTF.

This clonotype appeared a few times. The CDR3 DNA is TGTGCCAGCAGTTACTGGGACCGAAGCACAGATACGCAGTATTTT. Amino acid sequence: CASSYWDRSTDTQYF. The chain recombines TRBV6-2 or TRBV6-3 with TRBJ2-3; either TRBD1 or TRBD2 may supply D (5 bases each). V was clipped by 1 base and J by 0 bases, with 8 bases between them. The CDR3 sequence is 15 residues long. Germline lookup yields CDR1 MNHEY and CDR2 SVGEGT.

This clonotype was counted a few times. This chain connects TRBV20-1 to TRBJ2-1; D is undetermined. Germline V lookup: CDR1 DFQATT, CDR2 SNEGSKA (reference sequence). The CDR3 totals 12 residues. The V gene lost 5 bases and the J gene lost 1 base, with 6 bases spanning the gap. The CDR3 DNA is TGCAGTGCTCTGACATCCTACAATGAGCAGTTCTTC. Protein product: CSALTSYNEQFF.

This clonotype has at least ten counts. The chain recombines TRBV4-2 with TRBJ2-3; TRBD1 matches 11 bases. CDR1 LGHNA and CDR2 YNFKEQ come from the germline V gene. The CDR3 extends over 16 amino acids. V lost 4 bases and J lost 4; bases outside the gene matches: 7. CDR3 in amino acids: CASSPRTGGASDTQYF. The CDR3 DNA reads as TGTGCCAGCAGCCCCAGGACAGGGGGCGCTTCAGATACGCAGTATTTT.

A few counts support this clonotype. The genes are TRBV10-3 and TRBJ1-6; D is unclear. The CDR3 is made up of 17 amino acids. The germline V gene encodes CDR1 ENHRY and CDR2 SYGVKD. The ends were cut back, 3 bases at V and 10 bases at J, with 22 bases in the middle. CDR3 nucleotides: TGTGCCATCAGTGAATGGCGCGTGGTCGGATTCGGCTCACCCCTCCACTTT. This sequence encodes CAISEWRVVGFGSPLHF.

This clonotype was detected only a few times. This chain connects TRBV6-2 or TRBV6-3 to TRBJ2-1; TRBD1 agrees at 8 bases. The CDR3 has 19 amino acids. Germline CDR1 and CDR2: MNHEY and SVGEGT. Unmatched junction bases numbered 15, after V lost 5 bases and J lost 0 bases. CDR3 region: CASSLRVRGLSTSYNEQFF. The CDR3 nucleotides are TGTGCCAGCAGTCTCCGCGTCAGGGGGCTTTCCACCTCCTACAATGAGCAGTTCTTC.

The chain uses TRBV3-1 and TRBJ1-1, with D possibly TRBD1 on 6 matching bases. With 3 bases removed from V and 1 base from J, the gap between germline ends came to 12 bases. The CDR3 has 15 amino acids. Germline V gene data show CDR1 as LGHDT and CDR2 as YNNKEL (reference sequence). The CDR3 bases are TGTGCCAGCAGCCATACAGGGATGACGAACACTGAAGCTTTCTTT. Protein: CASSHTGMTNTEAFF.

This clonotype occurred a few times. The chain couples TRBV20-1 to TRBJ2-7; 9 bases are shared with TRBD2. The germline V gene encodes CDR1 DFQATT and CDR2 SNEGSKA (reference sequence). With V trimmed by 5 bases and J by 1 base, 9 bases remained unmatched. This CDR3 spans 15 amino acids. The CDR3 coding sequence is TGCAGTGCTGAGTCTATAGCGGGGGATTCCTACGAGCAGTACTTC. Its translation is CSAESIAGDSYEQYF.

The V call is TRBV4-3, the J call TRBJ1-6; no reliable D call. The CDR3 covers 14 residues. The V and J ends lost 3 bases and 6 bases respectively, with 9 bases between them. Germline-derived CDR1 and CDR2 are LGHNA and YSLEER. The CDR3 DNA reads as TGCGCCAGCAGCCACCCGGTCGGTAATTCACCCCTCCACTTT. It yields the protein CASSHPVGNSPLHF.

The chain joins TRBV20-1 to TRBJ2-1; 8 nucleotides align to TRBD2. Losses at the gene ends were 1 base for V and 9 bases for J; bases not matched to a gene: 5. Germline values: CDR1 DFQATT, CDR2 SNEGSKA (reference sequence). There are 13 residues in the CDR3. Here the CDR3 reads CSARGLARVEQFF. DNA for the CDR3: TGCAGTGCTAGAGGACTAGCGAGGGTTGAGCAGTTCTTC.

This chain joins TRBV12-3 or TRBV12-4 and TRBJ2-1; 10 bases align to TRBD1. The CDR3 sequence is 16 residues long. V lost 6 bases to trimming and J lost 1 base; unmatched junction nucleotides: 6. The CDR3, as DNA: TGTGCCAGCAGAGTGACAGGGGGCGAGTCCTACAATGAGCAGTTCTTC. Protein: CASRVTGGESYNEQFF.

The chain couples TRBV15 to TRBJ2-1; a weak D match, TRBD1 (6 bases). The CDR3 length is 13 residues. Germline CDR1 LNHNV, CDR2 YYDKDF (reference sequence). Trimming stripped 1 base from V and 5 bases from J, with 6 bases between. In nucleotides, the CDR3 is TGTGCCACCAGCAGAGGGACAGACAATGAGCAGTTCTTC. Amino acids: CATSRGTDNEQFF.

The sample holds a few counts of this clonotype. The V gene is TRBV7-9, the J gene TRBJ1-6, with TRBD1 as a possible D gene (5 bases). The length of the CDR3 is 15 residues. CDR1 SEHNR and CDR2 FQNEAQ come from the germline V gene (reference sequence). The V end was cut by 5 bases, the J end by 5 bases, with 13 bases between. The CDR3 reads CASSIRQPDNSPLHF. The CDR3 nucleotides are TGTGCCAGCAGCATCCGACAGCCCGATAATTCACCCCTCCACTTT.

This clonotype was seen a few times. The chain links TRBV7-9 to TRBJ2-1; perhaps D is TRBD1 or TRBD2 (5 bases each). The CDR3 runs 13 residues. In germline, CDR1 is SEHNR, CDR2 FQNEAQ (reference sequence). Trimming took 1 base from V and 9 from J, leaving 10 bases between them. CDR3 nucleotide sequence: TGTGCCAGCAGCTTAGTGGGACCCACTGAGCAGTTCTTC. Protein sequence: CASSLVGPTEQFF.

This clonotype was seen more than once but under ten times. The chain joins TRBV5-6 to TRBJ2-5, with D unresolved. Per the germline V gene, CDR1 is SGHDT and CDR2 is YYEEEE. The CDR3 is made up of 14 amino acids. Trimming left V 2 bases short and J 3 bases short, with 11 bases between. The CDR3 coding sequence is TGTGCCAGCAGCTTCTGGACGGAAGAAGAGACCCAGTACTTC. Protein: CASSFWTEEETQYF. Full variable domain (outside the CDR3, taken from reference TRBV5-6 and TRBJ2-5): DAGVTQSPTHLIKTRGQQVTLRCSPKSGHDTVSWYQQALGQGPQFIFQYYEEEERQRGNFPDRFSGHQFPNYSSELNVNALLLGDSALYLCASSFWTEEETQYFGPGTRLLVL.

V is TRBV27 and J is TRBJ1-5, with TRBD1 as a possible D gene (6 bases). This CDR3 comprises 13 residues. Germline CDR1 and CDR2: MNHEY and SMNVEV (reference sequence). Trimming cost V 5 bases and J 7 bases, with 12 bases left between them. The CDR3 spells CASSVDRSQPQHF. The DNA for the CDR3 is TGTGCCAGCAGTGTTGACAGGTCCCAGCCCCAGCATTTT.

This clonotype was observed many times. The chain combines TRBV28 with TRBJ2-7, with D perhaps assigned TRBD1 or TRBD2 (6 bases each). Germline values: CDR1 MDHEN, CDR2 SYDVKM. Between the trimmed V and J ends, which lost 6 bases and 5 bases, there was a span of 14 bases. The CDR3 runs 13 residues. Here the CDR3 reads CASSLGGGHEQYF. The CDR3 DNA reads TGTGCCAGCAGCCTAGGAGGGGGACACGAGCAGTACTTC.

This clonotype was seen more than once but under ten times. The V and J genes are TRBV9 and TRBJ2-1; TRBD2 matches 11 bases. V dropped 3 bases and J dropped 8; count of bases not matched to a gene: 13. The CDR3 sequence is 17 residues long. Germline loops: CDR1 SGDLS, CDR2 YYNGEE. The CDR3 spells CASSENPLAGAPHEQFF. The CDR3 nucleotides read TGTGCCAGCAGCGAGAACCCACTAGCGGGAGCCCCCCATGAGCAGTTCTTC.

Written as DNA, the CDR3 is TGTGCCAGCAGCTTAGTTTTCCGCTCTGGGGCCAACGTCCTGACTTTC. Translated: CASSLVFRSGANVLTF. This chain uses TRBV7-2 with TRBJ2-6; D not certain. Germline loops: CDR1 SGHTA, CDR2 FQGNSA. The CDR3 totals 16 residues. V lost 1 base and J lost 0, with 7 bases in between.

A single count supports this clonotype. The chain uses TRBV28 and TRBJ2-7; no clear D. CDR3 length equals 16 residues. The germline V gene encodes CDR1 MDHEN and CDR2 SYDVKM. V shed 3 bases and J shed 1 base, with 16 bases lying between them. The CDR3: CASSLGRARFSYEQYF. In DNA form, the CDR3 reads TGTGCCAGCAGTTTGGGTAGGGCCCGGTTTTCCTACGAGCAGTACTTC. Full variable domain (rest looked up from reference TRBV28 and TRBJ2-7): DVKVTQSSRYLVKRTGEKVFLECVQDMDHENMFWYRQDPGLGLRLIYFSYDVKMKEKGDIPEGYSVSREKKERFSLILESASTNQTSMYLCASSLGRARFSYEQYFGPGTRLTVT.

CDR3 residues: CASSYGGGTSYNEQFF. In DNA, the CDR3 is TGTGCCAGCAGTTATGGGGGGGGGACGTCCTACAATGAGCAGTTCTTC. The chain uses TRBV6-5 and TRBJ2-1, with TRBD2 matching 7 bases. This CDR3 has 16 residues. Germline assignment: CDR1 MNHEY and CDR2 SVGAGI. Germline trimming cut 3 bases from V and 1 base from J; bases unmatched to any gene: 6.

The V gene is TRBV11-2, the J gene TRBJ2-3; TRBD2 agrees at 8 bases. The CDR3 is 15 amino acids. V gave up 2 bases and J gave up 1 base; unmatched junction bases: 2. Germline CDR1 SGHAT, CDR2 FQNNGV. CDR3 bases: TGTGCCAGCAGCTTAAAGGGACTAGGCACAGATACGCAGTATTTT. Protein product: CASSLKGLGTDTQYF.

This clonotype has only a few counts. The chain carries TRBV6-1 and TRBJ2-3; D is possibly TRBD1 (6 bases). V dropped 6 bases and J dropped 1 base, with 14 bases sitting between them. The CDR3 sequence is 15 residues long. Germline V CDR1 and CDR2: MNHNS, SASEGT. In DNA, the CDR3 is TGTGCCAGCAGGGGTGGGGGCCTTGGCACAGATACGCAGTATTTT. It specifies CASRGGGLGTDTQYF.

The chain links TRBV21-1 to TRBJ2-2; the table's D call, TRBD2, was not checked against the DNA. TRBV21-1 is deemed a pseudogene. The length of the CDR3 is 17 residues. The CDR3 spells CASILRVSGANTGELFF. The CDR3 nucleotides are TGTGCCAGCATCCTCCGGGTTAGCGGGGCAAACACCGGGGAGCTGTTTTTT.